This T cell receptor beta chain was sequenced in a study of identical twins. V was trimmed by 0 bases and J by 7 bases, leaving 16 bases between them. Looked up from germline, CDR1 is DFQATT and CDR2 is SNEGSKA (reference sequence). The CDR3 is 16 amino acids. Unique molecular identifiers were in the cDNA, with template-switch universal primer binding. TCRdb fed the 5' RACE reads into MiXCR, producing one record per CDR3 protein. Altogether about 1.7 million distinct CDR3 sequences are present, about 30% being singletons, with the ten largest covering 0.27%. The donor group consisted entirely of healthy Caucasians.

The TCR comes from a newborn girl in good health. The specimen was cord blood. This chain uses TRBV20-1 with TRBJ1-6, with a weak D call TRBD1 (6 bases). CDR3 bases: TGCAGTGCTAGAGATGGCGGACAGCGCTGGAATTCACCCCTCCACTTT. Its protein is CSARDGGQRWNSPLHF.